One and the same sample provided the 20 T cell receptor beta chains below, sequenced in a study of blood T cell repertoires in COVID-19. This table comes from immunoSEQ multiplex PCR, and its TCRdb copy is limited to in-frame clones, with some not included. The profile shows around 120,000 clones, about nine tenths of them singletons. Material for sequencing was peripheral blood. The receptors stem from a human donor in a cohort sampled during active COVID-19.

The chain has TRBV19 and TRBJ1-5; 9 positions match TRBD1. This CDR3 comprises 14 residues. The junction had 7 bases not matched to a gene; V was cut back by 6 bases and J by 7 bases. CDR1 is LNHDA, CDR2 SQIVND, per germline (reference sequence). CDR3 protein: CASRPDRGYQPQHF. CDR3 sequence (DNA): TGTGCCAGTAGACCGGACAGGGGATACCAGCCCCAGCATTTT. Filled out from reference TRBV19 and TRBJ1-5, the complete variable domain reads DGGITQSPKYLFRKEGQNVTLSCEQNLNHDAMYWYRQDPGQGLRLIYYSQIVNDFQKGDIAEGYSVSREKKESFPLTVTSAQKNPTAFYLCASRPDRGYQPQHFGDGTRLSIL.

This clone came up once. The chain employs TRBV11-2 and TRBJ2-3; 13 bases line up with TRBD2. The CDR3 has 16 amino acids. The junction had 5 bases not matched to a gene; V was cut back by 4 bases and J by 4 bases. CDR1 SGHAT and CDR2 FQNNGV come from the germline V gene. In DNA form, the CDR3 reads TGTGCCAGCAGCTCTCGGACTAGCGGGAGTGCAGATACGCAGTATTTT. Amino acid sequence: CASSSRTSGSADTQYF.

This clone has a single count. CDR3: CASSTSSSGGASNEQFF. CDR3 nucleotides: TGCGCCAGCAGCACATCCTCTAGCGGGGGCGCCTCCAATGAGCAGTTCTTC. The genes are TRBV5-1 and TRBJ2-1, with 10 bases lining up with TRBD2. Per the germline V gene, CDR1 is SGHRS and CDR2 is YFSETQ. V trimming: 4 bases; J trimming: 6 bases; junction bases outside the gene matches: 13. This CDR3 region has 17 residues.

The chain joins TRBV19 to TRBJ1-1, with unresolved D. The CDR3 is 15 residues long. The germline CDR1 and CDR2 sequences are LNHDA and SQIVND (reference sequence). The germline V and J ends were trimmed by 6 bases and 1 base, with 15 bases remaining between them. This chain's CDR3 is CASRSMLASNTEAFF. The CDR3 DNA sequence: TGTGCCAGTAGATCCATGCTAGCTTCGAACACTGAAGCTTTCTTT.

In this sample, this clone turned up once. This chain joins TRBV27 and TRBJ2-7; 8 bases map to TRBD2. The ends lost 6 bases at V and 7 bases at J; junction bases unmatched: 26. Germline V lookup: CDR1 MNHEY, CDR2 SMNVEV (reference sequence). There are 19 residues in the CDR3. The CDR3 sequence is CASRSQPSYVAGFFREQYF. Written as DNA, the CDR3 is TGTGCCAGCAGGTCCCAGCCGTCCTATGTAGCGGGGTTCTTTCGGGAGCAGTACTTC.

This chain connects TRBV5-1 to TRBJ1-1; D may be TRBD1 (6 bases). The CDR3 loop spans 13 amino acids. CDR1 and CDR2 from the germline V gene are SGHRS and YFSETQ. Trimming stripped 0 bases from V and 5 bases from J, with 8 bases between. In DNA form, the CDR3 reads TGCGCCAGCAGCTTGGCTCAGGGGACTGAAGCTTTCTTT. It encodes CASSLAQGTEAFF.

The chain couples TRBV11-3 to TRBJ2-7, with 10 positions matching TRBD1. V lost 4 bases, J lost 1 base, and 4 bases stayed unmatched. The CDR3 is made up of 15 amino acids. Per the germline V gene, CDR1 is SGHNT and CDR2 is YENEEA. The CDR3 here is CASSYGQGGSYEQYF. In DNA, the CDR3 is TGTGCCAGCAGCTACGGACAGGGGGGGTCCTACGAGCAGTACTTC.

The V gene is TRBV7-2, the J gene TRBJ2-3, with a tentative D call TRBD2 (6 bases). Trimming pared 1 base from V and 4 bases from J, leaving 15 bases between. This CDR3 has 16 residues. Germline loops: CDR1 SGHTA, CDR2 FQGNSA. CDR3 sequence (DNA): TGTGCCAGCAGCTTAGTTCTAACCAGGGAGGCAGATACGCAGTATTTT. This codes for CASSLVLTREADTQYF. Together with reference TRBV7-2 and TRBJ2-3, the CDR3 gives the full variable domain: GAGVSQSPSNKVTEKGKDVELRCDPISGHTALYWYRQSLGQGLEFLIYFQGNSAPDKSGLPSDRFSAERTGGSVSTLTIQRTQQEDSAVYLCASSLVLTREADTQYFGPGTRLTVL.

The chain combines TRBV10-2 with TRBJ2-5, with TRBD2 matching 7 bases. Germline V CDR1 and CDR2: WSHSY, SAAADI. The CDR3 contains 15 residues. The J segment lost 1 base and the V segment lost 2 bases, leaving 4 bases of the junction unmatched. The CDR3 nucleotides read TGCGCCAGCAGTGAGGGGCCTAGCGGCCAAGAGACCCAGTACTTC. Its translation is CASSEGPSGQETQYF.

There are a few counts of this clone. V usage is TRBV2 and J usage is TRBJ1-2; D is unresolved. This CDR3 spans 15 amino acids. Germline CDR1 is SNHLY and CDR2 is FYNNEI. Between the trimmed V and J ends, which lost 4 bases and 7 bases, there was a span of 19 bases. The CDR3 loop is CASSGGREREVGYTF. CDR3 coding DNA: TGTGCCAGCAGTGGAGGTCGGGAACGAGAGGTTGGCTACACCTTC.

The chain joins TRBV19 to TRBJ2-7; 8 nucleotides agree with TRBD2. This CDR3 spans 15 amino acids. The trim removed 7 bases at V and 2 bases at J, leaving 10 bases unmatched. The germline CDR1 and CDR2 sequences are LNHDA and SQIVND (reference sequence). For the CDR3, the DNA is TGTGCCAGTACCCAGGGGAGCGGGGGAACCTACGAGCAGTACTTC. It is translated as CASTQGSGGTYEQYF.

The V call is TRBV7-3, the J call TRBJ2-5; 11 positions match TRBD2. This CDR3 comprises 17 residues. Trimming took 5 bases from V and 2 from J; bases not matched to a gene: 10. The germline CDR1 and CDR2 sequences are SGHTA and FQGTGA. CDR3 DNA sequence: TGTGCCAGCAGCCCAAGGGGGCTAGCGGGGGGTCAAGAGACCCAGTACTTC. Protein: CASSPRGLAGGQETQYF.

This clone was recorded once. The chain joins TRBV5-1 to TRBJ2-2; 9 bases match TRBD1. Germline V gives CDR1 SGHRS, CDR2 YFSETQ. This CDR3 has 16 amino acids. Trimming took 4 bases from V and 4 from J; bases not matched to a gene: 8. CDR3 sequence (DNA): TGCGCCAGCAGCGCGGGACAGGGTGAAGGCACCGGGGAGCTGTTTTTT. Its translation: CASSAGQGEGTGELFF.

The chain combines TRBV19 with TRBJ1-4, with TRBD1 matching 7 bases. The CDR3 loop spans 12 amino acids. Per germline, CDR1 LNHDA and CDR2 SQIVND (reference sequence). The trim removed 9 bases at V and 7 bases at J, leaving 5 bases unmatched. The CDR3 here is CASSPGGEKLFF. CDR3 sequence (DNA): TGTGCCAGCAGCCCAGGGGGTGAAAAACTGTTTTTT. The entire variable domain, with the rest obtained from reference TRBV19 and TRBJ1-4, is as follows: DGGITQSPKYLFRKEGQNVTLSCEQNLNHDAMYWYRQDPGQGLRLIYYSQIVNDFQKGDIAEGYSVSREKKESFPLTVTSAQKNPTAFYLCASSPGGEKLFFGSGTQLSVL.

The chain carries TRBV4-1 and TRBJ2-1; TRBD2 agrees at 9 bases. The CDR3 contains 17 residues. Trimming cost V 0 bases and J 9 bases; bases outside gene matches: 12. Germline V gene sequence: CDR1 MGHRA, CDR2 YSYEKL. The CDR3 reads CASSQEGAGGRAGEQFF. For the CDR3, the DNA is TGCGCCAGCAGCCAAGAAGGTGCCGGCGGGAGGGCCGGTGAGCAGTTCTTC.

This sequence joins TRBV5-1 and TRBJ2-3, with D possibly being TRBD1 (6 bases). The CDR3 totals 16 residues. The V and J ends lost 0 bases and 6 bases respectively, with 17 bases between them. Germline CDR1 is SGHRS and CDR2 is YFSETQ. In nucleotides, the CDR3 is TGCGCCAGCAGCTTGGCGGCGGCAGGGGTAAAGGATACGCAGTATTTT. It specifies CASSLAAAGVKDTQYF.

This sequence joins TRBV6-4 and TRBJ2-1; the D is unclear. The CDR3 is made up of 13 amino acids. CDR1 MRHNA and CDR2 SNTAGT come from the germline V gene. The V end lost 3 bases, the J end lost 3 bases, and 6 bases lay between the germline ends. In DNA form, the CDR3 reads TGTGCCAGCAGTGAGAGTAGCTACAATGAGCAGTTCTTC. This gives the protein CASSESSYNEQFF.

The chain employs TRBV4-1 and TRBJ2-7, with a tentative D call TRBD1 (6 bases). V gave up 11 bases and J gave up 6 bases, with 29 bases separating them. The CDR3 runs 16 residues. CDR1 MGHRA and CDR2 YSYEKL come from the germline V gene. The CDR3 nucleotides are TGCGCCCTTAGTAAGGGGGAGTCTCCCCTACTCGGCGAGCAGTACTTC. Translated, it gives CALSKGESPLLGEQYF.

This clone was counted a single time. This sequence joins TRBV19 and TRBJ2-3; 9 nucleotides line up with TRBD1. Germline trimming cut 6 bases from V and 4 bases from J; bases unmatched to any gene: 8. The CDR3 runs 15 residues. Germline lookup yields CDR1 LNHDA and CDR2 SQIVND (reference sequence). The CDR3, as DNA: TGTGCCAGTAGCAGGGACAGGGTAGATTCAGATACGCAGTATTTT. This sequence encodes CASSRDRVDSDTQYF.

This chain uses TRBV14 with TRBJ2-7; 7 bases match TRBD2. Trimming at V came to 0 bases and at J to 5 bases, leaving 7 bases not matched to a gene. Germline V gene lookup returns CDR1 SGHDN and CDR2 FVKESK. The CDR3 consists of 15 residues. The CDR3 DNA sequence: TGTGCCAGCAGCCAAGAGGGCGGGAGTTCCCACGAGCAGTACTTC. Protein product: CASSQEGGSSHEQYF. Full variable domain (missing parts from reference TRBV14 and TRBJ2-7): EAGVTQFPSHSVIEKGQTVTLRCDPISGHDNLYWYRRVMGKEIKFLLHFVKESKQDESGMPNNRFLAERTGGTYSTLKVQPAELEDSGVYFCASSQEGGSSHEQYFGPGTRLTVT.